These 3 T cell receptor beta chains were sequenced from one sample in a study of T cell responses to AZD1222 COVID-19 vaccine. The repertoire was sequenced with immunoSEQ multiplex PCR; TCRdb's copy has only in-frame clones and lacks some. This sample yields 150,000 to 200,000 clones, of which about 95% are seen a single time; 0.64% belongs to the top ten. The starting material was peripheral blood, obtained on day 0 of AZD1222 vaccination. These receptors originate from an adult in good health.

This clone was seen a single time. This chain connects TRBV5-1 to TRBJ1-5; D not certain. The V and J ends lost 3 bases and 9 bases respectively, with 13 bases between them. The V gene's germline CDR1 is SGHRS and CDR2 YFSETQ. This CDR3 is built from 13 residues. CDR3: CASSSGSEGPQHF. The CDR3 DNA sequence: TGCGCCAGCAGCTCCGGCAGCGAGGGGCCCCAGCATTTT.

The chain combines TRBV14 with TRBJ1-2, with 7 bases matching TRBD1. Germline V lookup: CDR1 SGHDN, CDR2 FVKESK. The CDR3 is made up of 15 amino acids. V lost 0 bases and J lost 6; bases outside the gene matches: 7. CDR3 protein: CASSQEDRWFDGYTF. CDR3 DNA sequence: TGTGCCAGCAGCCAAGAGGACAGGTGGTTTGATGGCTACACCTTC.

V gene TRBV27 combines with J gene TRBJ1-6; the D is unclear. V was pared by 2 bases and J by 7 bases, with 6 bases between. From germline, CDR1 is MNHEY and CDR2 SMNVEV (reference sequence). The CDR3 extends over 13 amino acids. The CDR3 is CASSLQENSPLHF. CDR3 nucleotides: TGTGCCAGCAGTTTACAAGAGAATTCACCCCTCCACTTT.